This TCR beta chain was found in a study of blood T cell repertoires in COVID-19. Study-level information: Acute and convalescent COVID-19 specimens originated in the United States, Italy and Spain.

Here immunoSEQ multiplex PCR was the method, and the copy in TCRdb shows in-frame clones only, minus some. Of 200,000 to 250,000 clones in the sample, roughly 92% were seen once. Germline V gives CDR1 MGHRA, CDR2 YSYEKL. V gave up 4 bases and J gave up 6 bases, with 15 bases separating them. The CDR3 has 15 residues. The receptor was derived from a man aged 55 to 70 with COVID-19, enrolled during active disease. Sequencing was carried out using peripheral blood. The chain is built from TRBV4-1 and TRBJ2-2; unclear D gene. CDR3 nucleotide sequence: TGCGCCAGCAGCCCCCTTTTAGTTGGGCCCGGGGAGCTGTTTTTT. Protein: CASSPLLVGPGELFF.